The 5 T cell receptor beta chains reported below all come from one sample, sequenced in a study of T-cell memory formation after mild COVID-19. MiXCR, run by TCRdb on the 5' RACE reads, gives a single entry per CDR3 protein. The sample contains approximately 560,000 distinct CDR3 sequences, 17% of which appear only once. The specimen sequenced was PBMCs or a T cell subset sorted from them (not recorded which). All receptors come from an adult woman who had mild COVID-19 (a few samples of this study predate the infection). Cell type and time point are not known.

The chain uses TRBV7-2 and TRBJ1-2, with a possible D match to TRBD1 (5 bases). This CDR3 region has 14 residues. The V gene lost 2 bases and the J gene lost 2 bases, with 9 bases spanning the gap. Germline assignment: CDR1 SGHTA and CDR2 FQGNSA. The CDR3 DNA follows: TGTGCCAGCAGCTTAAAGGACAAGAACTATGGCTACACCTTC. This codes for CASSLKDKNYGYTF.

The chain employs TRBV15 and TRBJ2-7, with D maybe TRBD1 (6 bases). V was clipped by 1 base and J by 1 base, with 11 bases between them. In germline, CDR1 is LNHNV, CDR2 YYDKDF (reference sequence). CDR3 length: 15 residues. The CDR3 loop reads CATSRVAGDSYEQYF. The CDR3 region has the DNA TGTGCCACCAGCAGAGTGGCAGGGGATTCCTACGAGCAGTACTTC.

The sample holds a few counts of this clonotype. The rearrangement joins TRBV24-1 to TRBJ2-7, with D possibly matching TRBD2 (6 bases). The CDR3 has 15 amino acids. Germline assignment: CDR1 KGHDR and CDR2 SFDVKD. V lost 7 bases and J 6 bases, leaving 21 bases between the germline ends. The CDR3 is CATSDRRDLGGEQYF. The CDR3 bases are TGTGCCACCAGCGATCGCCGGGACTTAGGAGGCGAGCAGTACTTC.

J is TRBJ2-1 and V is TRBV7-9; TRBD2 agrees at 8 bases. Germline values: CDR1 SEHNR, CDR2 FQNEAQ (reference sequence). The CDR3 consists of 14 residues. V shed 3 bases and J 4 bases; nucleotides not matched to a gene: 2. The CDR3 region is CASSFQREYNEQFF. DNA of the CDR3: TGTGCCAGCAGCTTCCAGCGGGAGTACAATGAGCAGTTCTTC.

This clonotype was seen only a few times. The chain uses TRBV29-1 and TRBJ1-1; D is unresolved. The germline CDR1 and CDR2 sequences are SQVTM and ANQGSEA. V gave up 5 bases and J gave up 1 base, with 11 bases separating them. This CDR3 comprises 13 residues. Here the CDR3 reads CSVRVTRNTEAFF. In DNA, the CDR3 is TGCAGCGTTCGGGTAACGAGGAACACTGAAGCTTTCTTT.